Sequencing of this T cell receptor (beta chain) was carried out in a study of T cell repertoires in cytomegalovirus infection. This clonotype was detected a few times. The target antigen is unknown. Looked up from germline, CDR1 is MNHNY and CDR2 is SVGAGI (reference sequence). The CDR3 is 22 amino acids. The V end was cut by 7 bases, the J end by 0 bases, with 34 bases between. TCRdb called the reads again in MiXCR, with one record for every CDR3 protein. The data hold some 120,000 distinct CDR3 sequences, with more than 30% observed a single time. Points from the study as a whole: The ex vivo response was dominated by HLA-C-restricted CMV-specific TCR beta clonotypes. Summed public TCR beta family frequency identified CMV carriers bearing the relevant HLA.

The genes are TRBV6-6 and TRBJ1-5; D ambiguous. The receptor's source is a human donor in good health (CMV status not recorded). Some clones in this sample may be carry-over from other donors' samples. This specimen was CD8+ T cells from cultured PBMCs, taken from culture after CMV antigen stimulation. DNA of the CDR3: TGTGCCAGCACCCCATGGTCGGGGAACGGCGGATGGTTTATTTATAGCAATCAGCCCCAGCATTTT. It translates to CASTPWSGNGGWFIYSNQPQHF.